The TCR beta chain described here comes from a study of T-cell memory formation after mild COVID-19. 5'RACE with constant-segment primers yielded barcoded, UMI-tagged TCR alpha and TCR beta cDNA libraries. MiXCR, run by TCRdb on the 5' RACE reads, gives a single entry per CDR3 protein. The sample lists about half a million distinct CDR3 sequences, roughly 20% occurring once. Study-wide points: Of the contracting clones, CD4+ ones lay mainly in CM and EM, and CD8+ ones in EMRA. Cross-reactive memory apparently joined, as some responding clones appeared in pre-infection memory. Clones that shrank (day 15 to 85) were balanced CD4/CD8, whereas later expanders leaned CD4+.

This clonotype was seen a handful of times. The antigen is unknown. Germline and junction disagree at one end, which may indicate a read error. Material for sequencing was PBMCs or a T cell subset sorted from them (not recorded which). The receptor was isolated from an adult woman who had mild COVID-19 (a few samples of this study predate the infection). Cell type and time point are not known.

In DNA form, the CDR3 reads TGCAGCGTAGAAGGGTCCAAAAGCTCCTACAATGAGCAGTTCTTC. Translating gives CSVEGSKSSYNEQFF. V and J are TRBV29-1 and TRBJ2-1, with D unresolved. The CDR3 sequence is 15 residues long. Germline V gene lookup returns CDR1 SQVTM and CDR2 ANQGSEA.